This T cell receptor (beta chain) was retrieved from a study of blood T cells in healthy people across ages. Through a sample-barcoded 5' primer and a J-beta primer mix, a second PCR was run for roughly 6 to 12 cycles. TCRdb re-derived calls from the 5' RACE reads in MiXCR, one entry per CDR3 protein. Here the sample spans 650,000 to 800,000 distinct CDR3 sequences, approximately 44% being singletons. The CDR3 loop spans 14 amino acids. V lost 6 bases and J lost 0, with 12 bases in between. Germline V gene lookup returns CDR1 SGHTA and CDR2 FQGNSA. In this sample, this clonotype turned up a few times.

The material sequenced was blood. The rearrangement uses TRBV7-2 and TRBJ2-7; no clear D. This TCR was sampled from a man aged 55 to 70 in good health. The CDR3 sequence: CASRPNGLSYEQYF. DNA for the CDR3: TGTGCCAGCAGACCCAACGGCCTCTCCTACGAGCAGTACTTC.